What follows describes a single T cell receptor (beta chain). As yet, its antigen is unknown. The treatment here: oral pan-JAK inhibitor, 5-10 mg twice daily. Isolated RNA was reverse transcribed into cDNA used as the sequencing template. Profiled with immunoSEQ multiplex PCR; TCRdb holds only in-frame clones, not every one. The table lists under 200,000 clones, around three fifths of them singletons. Trimming took 3 bases from V and 10 from J, leaving 15 bases between them. CDR1 SEHNR and CDR2 FQNEAQ come from the germline V gene (reference sequence). The CDR3 has 13 residues. This record belongs to a study of CD8+ T cells in alopecia areata. Findings and limits, study-wide: Any link of baseline CD8+ expansion to response, resting on one nonresponder, remains uncertain. Possibly because of HLA-related factors, TCR sharing was less clear across patients than in mice.

The starting material was CD4+ T cells sorted from blood, obtained at week 24, from a patient treated with tofacitinib. The chain joins TRBV7-9 to TRBJ2-5; TRBD1 or TRBD2 may be the D gene (5 bases each). The TCR sequence derives from a human donor with alopecia areata. The CDR3: CASSLAGRMGQYF. The CDR3 DNA follows: TGTGCCAGCAGCTTGGCAGGGAGAATGGGCCAGTACTTC.